The sequence of this T cell receptor (beta chain) was determined in a study of patients and donors after allogeneic stem cell transplantation. The CDR3 is made up of 14 amino acids. J was trimmed by 6 bases and V by 1 base; bases with no gene match: 3. This clonotype was seen more than once but under ten times. Each CDR3 protein is one row after TCRdb ran MiXCR on the RT-PCR reads. In the table there are 150,000 to 200,000 distinct CDR3 sequences, 25% to 35% of which are singletons. The sequenced sample was blood, either unsorted or a sorted T cell fraction (not recorded which). The rearrangement uses TRBV12-3 or TRBV12-4 and TRBJ2-1; TRBD2 aligns across 7 bases. The sequence was obtained from a human donor who was either an allogeneic HSCT recipient or a stem cell or donor lymphocyte infusion donor (not recorded which). It is not recorded whose cells these are; they may come from a transplant donor. CDR3: CASSLGWGGNEQFF. The CDR3 DNA reads as TGTGCCAGCAGTTTAGGCTGGGGGGGCAATGAGCAGTTCTTC.